This entry lists 14 T cell receptor beta chains sequenced from one sample in a study of cytomegalovirus exposure and HLA in healthy donors. Here immunoSEQ multiplex PCR was the method, and the copy in TCRdb shows in-frame clones only, minus some. The data show 150,000 to 200,000 clones, with approximately 96% seen just once and approximately 0.82% held by the top ten. Source material: PBMCs. The origin of the receptors is a woman aged 18-29 years in good health and CMV-seronegative.

The rearrangement uses TRBV12-5 and TRBJ1-5; TRBD1 agrees at 9 bases. This CDR3 contains 14 residues. The V gene end was trimmed by 1 base and the J gene end by 7 bases; junction bases not matched to a gene: 2. CDR1 and CDR2 from the germline V gene are LGHNT and FRNRAP. The DNA for the CDR3 is TGTGCTAGTGGTTTGGGACAGGGGGGCCAGCCCCAGCATTTT. It encodes CASGLGQGGQPQHF.

This clone showed up just once. V and J are TRBV5-1 and TRBJ2-1; D ambiguous. This CDR3 has 16 residues. In germline, CDR1 is SGHRS, CDR2 YFSETQ. V shed 0 bases and J shed 0 bases, with 10 bases lying between them. CDR3 sequence: CASSLAPASSYNEQFF. Written as DNA, the CDR3 is TGCGCCAGCAGCTTGGCCCCGGCTAGCTCCTACAATGAGCAGTTCTTC.

The chain uses TRBV19 and TRBJ2-7; unclear D gene. V dropped 7 bases and J dropped 0 bases, with 13 bases sitting between them. This CDR3 is 14 amino acids long. Germline values: CDR1 LNHDA, CDR2 SQIVND (reference sequence). The DNA of the CDR3 is TGTGCCAGTAAACAAAGCCACAGCTCCTACGAGCAGTACTTC. Translation gives CASKQSHSSYEQYF.

Note on this clone: Other DNA sequences in the sample encode the same CDR3. V is TRBV5-1 and J is TRBJ2-1; 7 bases are a match to TRBD1. The V gene end was trimmed by 0 bases and the J gene end by 4 bases; junction bases not matched to a gene: 4. CDR1 is SGHRS, CDR2 YFSETQ, per germline. This CDR3 region has 15 residues. CDR3 sequence: CASSLEGQSYNEQFF. CDR3 coding DNA: TGCGCCAGCAGCTTGGAGGGACAGTCATACAATGAGCAGTTCTTC.

This chain uses TRBV4-3 with TRBJ1-6; D unresolved. Germline loops: CDR1 LGHNA, CDR2 YSLEER. V was shortened by 0 bases and J by 9 bases, with 12 bases between the two germline ends. The CDR3 extends over 15 amino acids. This CDR3 reads CASSQDWRTSSPLHF. CDR3 DNA sequence: TGCGCCAGCAGCCAAGATTGGAGAACTAGTTCACCCCTCCACTTT.

This rearrangement joins TRBV5-1 to TRBJ2-1; 11 bases align to TRBD1. Germline V gives CDR1 SGHRS, CDR2 YFSETQ. The V segment lost 4 bases and the J segment 6 bases; nucleotides outside the gene matches: 9. This CDR3 contains 16 residues. CDR3 loop: CASSTIRDRGSNEQFF. CDR3 DNA sequence: TGCGCCAGCAGCACAATAAGGGACAGGGGGAGCAATGAGCAGTTCTTC.

This chain joins TRBV11-2 and TRBJ1-1; possible D gene TRBD1, 6 bases. Trimming cost V 2 bases and J 7 bases, with 14 bases left between them. This CDR3 has 14 amino acids. Germline V lookup: CDR1 SGHAT, CDR2 FQNNGV. The DNA of the CDR3 is TGTGCCAGCAGCTTACCCCAGGGGAGGGTTGAAGCTTTCTTT. As protein: CASSLPQGRVEAFF.

The chain carries TRBV2 and TRBJ2-5; 15 bases align to TRBD2. The CDR3 consists of 17 residues. With V trimmed by 4 bases and J by 2 bases, 5 bases remained unmatched. The germline V gene encodes CDR1 SNHLY and CDR2 FYNNEI. The CDR3 DNA is TGTGCCAGCAGTGGGACTAGCGGGGGGGAAGTACAAGAGACCCAGTACTTC. Amino acids: CASSGTSGGEVQETQYF.

The chain joins TRBV12-5 to TRBJ2-7; TRBD1 might be the D (6 bases). Germline V gene data show CDR1 as LGHNT and CDR2 as FRNRAP. V dropped 6 bases and J dropped 4 bases, with 16 bases sitting between them. The CDR3 length is 14 residues. DNA of the CDR3: TGTGCTAGTGGAGAAGGCAGGGGTACTTACGAGCAGTACTTC. Translated: CASGEGRGTYEQYF.

With regard to this clone: The same CDR3 arises from other DNA sequences in this sample as well. The rearrangement links TRBV6-5 to TRBJ2-7; TRBD1 matches 8 bases. Germline CDR1 reads MNHEY; CDR2 reads SVGAGI. V lost 5 bases to trimming and J lost 0 bases; unmatched junction nucleotides: 3. The CDR3 has 14 amino acids. CDR3 coding DNA: TGTGCCAGCAGTAGACAGGGGAGCTCCTACGAGCAGTACTTC. It translates to CASSRQGSSYEQYF.

The chain's CDR3 is CASSQVPTNEKLFF. In DNA, the CDR3 is TGTGCCAGCAGCCAGGTCCCAACTAATGAAAAACTGTTTTTT. The chain has TRBV6-6 and TRBJ1-4; D remains ambiguous. Trimming removed 6 bases from V and 0 bases from J, with 8 bases in between. The germline V gene encodes CDR1 MNHNY and CDR2 SVGAGI (reference sequence). The CDR3 is made up of 14 amino acids.

CDR3 coding DNA: TGTGCCTGGGACAGGAGAGAATCACCCCTCCACTTT. Its protein product is CAWDRRESPLHF. The chain links TRBV30 to TRBJ1-6; a possible D gene is TRBD1 (6 bases). Trimming removed 5 bases from V and 10 bases from J, with 12 bases in between. Germline CDR1 and CDR2: GTSNPN and SVGIG (reference sequence). The CDR3 covers 12 residues.

The genes are TRBV6-5 and TRBJ2-7; D may be TRBD2 (6 bases). CDR1 is MNHEY, CDR2 SVGAGI, per germline. The CDR3 consists of 13 residues. The CDR3 DNA reads as TGTGCGTGCGGGGAAAATTTTGCCTACGAGCAGTACTTC. This sequence encodes CACGENFAYEQYF.

This clone was observed a single time. The gene calls are TRBV5-5 and TRBJ1-1, with D perhaps TRBD1 (6 bases). The CDR3 contains 14 residues. Germline V gene data show CDR1 as SGHKS and CDR2 as YYEKEE (reference sequence). V lost 4 bases and J lost 1, with 11 bases in between. For the CDR3, the DNA is TGTGCCAGCAGCATAGTGACAGGGAACACTGAAGCTTTCTTT. It is translated as CASSIVTGNTEAFF.